This TCR beta chain was sequenced for a study of T cell changes during pregnancy in multiple sclerosis. Profiling relied on immunoSEQ multiplex PCR, and the TCRdb table lists in-frame clones only, not all of them. The table lists about 76,000 clones, about 90% of them singletons. CDR3 length: 17 amino acids. The J segment lost 0 bases and the V segment lost 0 bases, leaving 3 bases of the junction unmatched. Germline V gene data show CDR1 as SGHRS and CDR2 as YFSETQ. The specimen was peripheral blood, collected in the first trimester of pregnancy. The sequence was obtained from a female donor in good health, enrolled as a control in a pregnancy study. The genes are TRBV5-1 and TRBJ2-5; 12 positions match TRBD2. CDR3 region: CASSLGLAGVYQETQYF. The DNA of the CDR3 is TGCGCCAGCAGCTTGGGACTAGCGGGAGTCTACCAAGAGACCCAGTACTTC.